Following are 5 T cell receptor beta chains from one sample sequenced in a study of cytomegalovirus exposure and HLA in healthy donors. Amplification used 60 Vbeta primers and 13 Jbeta primers. Measured with immunoSEQ multiplex PCR; TCRdb has only the in-frame clones, and not every one. The sample gives 70,000 to 90,000 clones, around 66% of which show up once; around 16% is in the top ten. The material sequenced was PBMCs. These receptors all stem from a woman in her thirties or forties in good health and CMV-seropositive.

This clone was counted only a few times. This chain joins TRBV28 and TRBJ2-2; 11 bases fit TRBD2. The CDR3 contains 17 residues. Germline CDR1 and CDR2: MDHEN and SYDVKM. V dropped 4 bases and J dropped 6; count of bases not matched to a gene: 10. The CDR3 loop is CASSSITSGRWAGELFF. The DNA for the CDR3 is TGTGCCAGCAGTTCAATCACTAGCGGGAGATGGGCCGGGGAGCTGTTTTTT.

The rearrangement links TRBV6-1 to TRBJ2-1; D is ambiguous. Trimming left V 3 bases short and J 8 bases short, with 14 bases between. The CDR3 length is 14 residues. From germline, CDR1 is MNHNS and CDR2 SASEGT. CDR3 in DNA: TGTGCCAGCAGTGACCCTCCTATCCCCCATGAGCAGTTCTTC. This codes for CASSDPPIPHEQFF.

The rearrangement uses TRBV19 and TRBJ2-2; 7 nucleotides match TRBD2. Unmatched junction bases numbered 2, after V lost 3 bases and J lost 4 bases. This CDR3 comprises 14 residues. Germline V gives CDR1 LNHDA, CDR2 SQIVND (reference sequence). For the CDR3, the DNA is TGTGCCAGTAGTATCCAGCGGGGCACCGGGGAGCTGTTTTTT. Protein: CASSIQRGTGELFF.

This rearrangement joins TRBV28 to TRBJ2-7; TRBD2 matches 10 bases. This CDR3 is built from 13 residues. CDR1 is MDHEN, CDR2 SYDVKM, per germline. With 7 bases clipped from V and 4 bases from J, the junction kept 4 bases outside the gene matches. CDR3 DNA: TGTGCCAGCACTAGCGGGAGTATGTACGAGCAGTACTTC. Amino acid sequence: CASTSGSMYEQYF.

The genes are TRBV11-2 and TRBJ1-4; 10 nucleotides agree with TRBD1. Trimming removed 5 bases from V and 8 bases from J; junction bases left unmatched: 5. Germline V gene sequence: CDR1 SGHAT, CDR2 FQNNGV. There are 14 residues in the CDR3. This chain's CDR3 is CASSAGQGWEKLFF. The CDR3 DNA sequence: TGTGCCAGCAGCGCGGGACAGGGGTGGGAAAAACTGTTTTTT.